This T cell receptor beta chain was identified in a study of T cell responses to AZD1222 COVID-19 vaccine. The CDR3 loop spans 13 amino acids. Germline V gene data show CDR1 as SNHLY and CDR2 as FYNNEI. V shed 5 bases and J shed 6 bases, with 10 bases lying between them. TCRdb's table, derived via immunoSEQ multiplex PCR, lists solely in-frame clones and lacks some. This table has about 130,000 clones, 80% to 90% appearing once. This receptor was identified in an adult who received the AZD1222 COVID-19 vaccine. Here the sequenced sample was peripheral blood, taken 28 days after the second AZD1222 dose. This chain links TRBV2 with TRBJ2-2, with unresolved D. CDR3 DNA: TGTGCCAGCAGTCGCAGAAAAGCCGGGGAGCTGTTTTTT. Its translation is CASSRRKAGELFF.